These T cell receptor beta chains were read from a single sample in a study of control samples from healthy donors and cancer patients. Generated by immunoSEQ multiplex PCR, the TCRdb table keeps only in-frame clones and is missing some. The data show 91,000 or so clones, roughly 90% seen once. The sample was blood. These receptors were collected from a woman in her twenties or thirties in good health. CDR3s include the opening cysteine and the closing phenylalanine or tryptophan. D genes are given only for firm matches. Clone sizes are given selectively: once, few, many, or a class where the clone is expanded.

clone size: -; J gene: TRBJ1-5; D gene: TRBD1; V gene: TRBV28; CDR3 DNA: TGTGCCAGCAGGAAGCGGGACAGGAGTACTCAGCCCCAGCATTTT; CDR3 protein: CASRKRDRSTQPQHF
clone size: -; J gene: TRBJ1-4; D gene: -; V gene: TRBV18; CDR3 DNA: TGTGCCAGCTCACCAGGGTTGGAGGGAAAACTGTTTTTT; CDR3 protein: CASSPGLEGKLFF
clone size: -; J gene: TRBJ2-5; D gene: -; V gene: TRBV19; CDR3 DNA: TGTGCCAGTAGTGAGAGGGGGGCGCGGGAGACCCAGTACTTC; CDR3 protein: CASSERGARETQYF
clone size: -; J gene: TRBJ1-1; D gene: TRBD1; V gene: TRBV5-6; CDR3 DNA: TGTGCCAGCAGCTTCGGGTTTACGGGGACAGGGCACACTGAAGCTTTCTTT; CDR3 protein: CASSFGFTGTGHTEAFF
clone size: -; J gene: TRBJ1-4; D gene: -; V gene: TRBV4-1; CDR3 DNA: TGCGCCAGCAGCCAAGATCCGACGGAATCCTCTCAATGGGAAAAACTGTTTTTT; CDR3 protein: CASSQDPTESSQWEKLFF
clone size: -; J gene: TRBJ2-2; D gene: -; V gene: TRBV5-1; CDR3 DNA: TGCGCCAGCAGCGCAGGAGTCGGGGGCACCGGGGAGCTGTTTTTT; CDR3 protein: CASSAGVGGTGELFF
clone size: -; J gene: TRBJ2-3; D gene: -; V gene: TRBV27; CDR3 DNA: TGTGCCAGCAGTTTAACAGCTGGCTTTGCCACAGATACGCAGTATTTT; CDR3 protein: CASSLTAGFATDTQYF
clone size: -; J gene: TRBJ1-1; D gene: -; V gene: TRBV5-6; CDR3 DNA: TGTGCCAGCACCCCCCTTGGGGCAGATTACACTGAAGCTTTCTTT; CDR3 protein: CASTPLGADYTEAFF
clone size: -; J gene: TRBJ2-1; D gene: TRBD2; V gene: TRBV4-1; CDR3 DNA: TGCGCCAGCAGCCAAGATCTAGCGGGGGTCCTCTACAATGAGCAGTTCTTC; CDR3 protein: CASSQDLAGVLYNEQFF
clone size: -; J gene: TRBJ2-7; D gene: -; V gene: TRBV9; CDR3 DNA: TGTGCCAGCAGCGCAGGGTTCGAGCAGTACTTC; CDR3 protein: CASSAGFEQYF
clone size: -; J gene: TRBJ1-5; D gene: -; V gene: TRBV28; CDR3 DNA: TGTGCCAGCAGCACCCTTGGTCAGCCCCAGCATTTT; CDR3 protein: CASSTLGQPQHF
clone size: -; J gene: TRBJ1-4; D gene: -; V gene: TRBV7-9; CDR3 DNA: TGTGCCAGCAGCCGTGGGGGGACACCCCAGGGCGGGAATGAAAAACTGTTTTTT; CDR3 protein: CASSRGGTPQGGNEKLFF
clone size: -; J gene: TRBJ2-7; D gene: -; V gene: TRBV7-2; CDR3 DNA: TGTGCCAGCAGCATTCGCCGGGACGGCTACGAGCAGTACTTC; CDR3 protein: CASSIRRDGYEQYF
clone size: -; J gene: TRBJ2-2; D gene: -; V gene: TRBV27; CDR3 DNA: TGTGCCAGCAGAAAAGGGATTTCCGGGGAGCTGTTTTTT; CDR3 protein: CASRKGISGELFF
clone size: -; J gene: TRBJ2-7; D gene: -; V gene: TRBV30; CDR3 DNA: TGTGCCTGGACCCAACAGGGAAACGAGCAGTACTTC; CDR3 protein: CAWTQQGNEQYF
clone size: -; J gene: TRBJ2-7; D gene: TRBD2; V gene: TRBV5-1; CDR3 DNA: TGCGCCAGCAGCTTCCTAGCGGGAGCCAACGAGCAGTACTTC; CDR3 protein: CASSFLAGANEQYF
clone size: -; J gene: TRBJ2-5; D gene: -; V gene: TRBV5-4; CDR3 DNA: TGTGCCAGCAGCTTGCTCATGCTCGAAAAAGAGACCCAGTACTTC; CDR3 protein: CASSLLMLEKETQYF
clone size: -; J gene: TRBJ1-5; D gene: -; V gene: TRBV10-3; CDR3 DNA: TGTGCCATCAGTGACCTGGGGGGGGTTGAACCCCAGCATTTT; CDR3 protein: CAISDLGGVEPQHF
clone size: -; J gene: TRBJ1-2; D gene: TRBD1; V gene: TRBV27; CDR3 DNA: TGTGCCAGCAGTCCGGGACAGGGGAGGCCGGGATCACCTGGCTACACCTTC; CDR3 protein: CASSPGQGRPGSPGYTF
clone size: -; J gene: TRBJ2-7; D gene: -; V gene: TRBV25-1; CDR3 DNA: TGTGCCAGCAGCGCCGCCTACGAGCAGTACTTC; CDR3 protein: CASSAAYEQYF
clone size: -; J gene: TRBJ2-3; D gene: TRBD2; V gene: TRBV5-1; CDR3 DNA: TGCGCCAGCAGCCCGGGGGGGGCAGATACGCAGTATTTT; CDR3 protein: CASSPGGADTQYF
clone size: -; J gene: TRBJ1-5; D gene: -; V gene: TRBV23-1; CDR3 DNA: TGCGCCAGCAGTGCAGGGGGCAATCAGCCCCAGCATTTT; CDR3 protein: CASSAGGNQPQHF
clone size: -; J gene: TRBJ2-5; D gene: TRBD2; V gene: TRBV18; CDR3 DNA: TGTGCCAGCTCACCAGGCGGGGGGGAAGAGACCCAGTACTTC; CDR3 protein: CASSPGGGEETQYF
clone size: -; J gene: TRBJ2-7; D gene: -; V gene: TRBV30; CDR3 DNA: TGTGCCTGGACGGCGGGGCTGGGAACCTACGAGCAGTACTTC; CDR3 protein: CAWTAGLGTYEQYF
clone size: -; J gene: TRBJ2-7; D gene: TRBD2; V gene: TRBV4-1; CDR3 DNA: TGCGCCAGCAGCCCAGGTGTACTCAGCGGGAGAGGGGACGAGCAGTACTTC; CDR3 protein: CASSPGVLSGRGDEQYF
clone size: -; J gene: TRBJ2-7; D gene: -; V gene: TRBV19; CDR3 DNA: TGTGCCAGTAGTATAGCGGACTCATACTACGAGCAGTACTTC; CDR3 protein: CASSIADSYYEQYF
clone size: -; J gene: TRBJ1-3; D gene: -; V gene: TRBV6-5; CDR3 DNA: TGTGCCAGCACTAGGATGGGGGCGACGGGAAACACCATATATTTT; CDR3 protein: CASTRMGATGNTIYF
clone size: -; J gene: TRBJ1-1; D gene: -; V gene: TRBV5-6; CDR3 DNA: TGTGCCAGCAGCTCCGAGCCGATATTGGCGGGTGAAGCTTTCTTT; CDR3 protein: CASSSEPILAGEAFF
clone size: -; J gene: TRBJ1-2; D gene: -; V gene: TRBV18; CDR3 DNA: TGTGCCAGCTCACCAGAGGGCAGGGCGCTCTATGGCTACACCTTC; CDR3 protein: CASSPEGRALYGYTF
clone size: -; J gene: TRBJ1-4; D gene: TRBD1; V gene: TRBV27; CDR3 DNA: TGTGCCAGCAGTCCCCTGACAGGGGTGAGAGAAAAACTGTTTTTT; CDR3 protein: CASSPLTGVREKLFF
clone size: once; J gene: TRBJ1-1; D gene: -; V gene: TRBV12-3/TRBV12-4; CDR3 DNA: TGTGCCAGCAGTTTGGGTGGCGCTTTCTTT; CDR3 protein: CASSLGGAFF
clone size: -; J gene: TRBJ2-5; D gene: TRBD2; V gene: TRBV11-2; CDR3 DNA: TGTGCCAGCAGCCCGGGGAGGGGATGGGAGACCCAGTACTTC; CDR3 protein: CASSPGRGWETQYF
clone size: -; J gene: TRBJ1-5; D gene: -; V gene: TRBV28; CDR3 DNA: TGTGCCAGCAGTCATTCGTCCAGGGGCAACAATCAGCCCCAGCATTTT; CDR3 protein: CASSHSSRGNNQPQHF
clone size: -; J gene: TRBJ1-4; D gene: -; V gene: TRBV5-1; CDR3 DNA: TGCGCCAGCAGCTTGTCAAGCGGGGATGAAAAACTGTTTTTT; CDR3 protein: CASSLSSGDEKLFF
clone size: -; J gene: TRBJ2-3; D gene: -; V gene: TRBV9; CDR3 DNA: TGTGCCAGCAGCGTTCACACAGATACGCAGTATTTT; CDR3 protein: CASSVHTDTQYF
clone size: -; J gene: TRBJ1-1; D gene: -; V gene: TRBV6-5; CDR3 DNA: TGTGCCAGCCCTAGTGGCACTGAAGCTTTCTTT; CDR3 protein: CASPSGTEAFF
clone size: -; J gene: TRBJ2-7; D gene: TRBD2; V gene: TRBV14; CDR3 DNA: TGTGCCAGCAGCCAGACGTACCTAGCGGGAGTCTACGAGCAGTACTTC; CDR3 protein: CASSQTYLAGVYEQYF
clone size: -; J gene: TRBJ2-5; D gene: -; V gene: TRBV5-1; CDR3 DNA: TGCGCCAGCAGCCTTGGCGGGGATTTCCAAGAGACCCAGTACTTC; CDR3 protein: CASSLGGDFQETQYF
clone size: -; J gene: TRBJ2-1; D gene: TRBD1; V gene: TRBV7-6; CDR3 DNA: TGTGCCAGCAGCTCCCGGGACAGTGAGTTAGGGGGGCAGTTCTTC; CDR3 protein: CASSSRDSELGGQFF
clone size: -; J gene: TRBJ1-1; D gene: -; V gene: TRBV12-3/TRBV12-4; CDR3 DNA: TGTGCCAGCAGTACGACCACTGAAGCTTTCTTT; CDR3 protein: CASSTTTEAFF
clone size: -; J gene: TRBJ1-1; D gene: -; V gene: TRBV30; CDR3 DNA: TGTGCCCTGGAAACGGGGAACGTGAACACTGAAGCTTTCTTT; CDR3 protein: CALETGNVNTEAFF
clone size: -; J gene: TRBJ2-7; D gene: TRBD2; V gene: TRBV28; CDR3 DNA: TGTGCCAGCAGTGCGGGACTAGCGGGGGCCTACGAGCAGTACTTC; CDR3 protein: CASSAGLAGAYEQYF
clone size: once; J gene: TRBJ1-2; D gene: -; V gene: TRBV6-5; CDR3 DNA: TGTGCCAGCAGCGGCTACATCTATGGCTACACCTTC; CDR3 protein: CASSGYIYGYTF
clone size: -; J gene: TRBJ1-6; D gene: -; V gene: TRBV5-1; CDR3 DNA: TGCGCCAGCAGCTTGGGGACAGCGGATAATTCACCCCTCCACTTT; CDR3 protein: CASSLGTADNSPLHF
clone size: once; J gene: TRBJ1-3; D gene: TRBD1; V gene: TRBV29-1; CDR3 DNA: TGCAGCGTTCTGGGACAGACTACAAGTTCTGGAAACACCATATATTTT; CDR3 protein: CSVLGQTTSSGNTIYF
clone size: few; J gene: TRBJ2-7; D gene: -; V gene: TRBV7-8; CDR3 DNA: TGTGCCAGCAGCTCCCAAATATCCGGGACAAGTTTTTACGAGCAGTACTTC; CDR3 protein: CASSSQISGTSFYEQYF